This T cell receptor (beta chain) was identified during a study of T cell responses to AZD1222 COVID-19 vaccine. Study-wide background: Doses given second, at about 4 or about 12 weeks, were pooled. Study conclusions and caveats: Repertoire sampling occurred only after the peak T cell response. Clonal diversity was possibly underestimated; the donors were predominantly white British and more often female. Baseline serostatus was positive in only a handful of AZD1222 recipients.

V shed 10 bases and J shed 4 bases, with 8 bases lying between them. Germline loops: CDR1 SNHLY, CDR2 FYNNEI. This CDR3 is 11 amino acids long. To note about this clone: The antigen is unknown.

Here immunoSEQ multiplex PCR was the method, and the copy in TCRdb shows in-frame clones only, minus some. The table includes 180,000 or so clones, approximately 94% detected once. The sequencing here drew on peripheral blood, taken on day 0 of AZD1222 vaccination. The clonotype comes from an adult in good health. The chain carries TRBV2 and TRBJ2-1; D gene uncertain. The CDR3 region has the DNA TGTGCCACAGGTAGTTACAATGAGCAGTTCTTC. It is translated as CATGSYNEQFF.